This T cell receptor beta chain was identified in a study of cytomegalovirus exposure and HLA in healthy donors. Whole-study context: Tens of millions of unique TCRs, all from HLA-typed donors, were included in an early release of the data.

Study results and limitations: Highly shared sequence variants in one cluster were likely a sequencing artifact.

To note about this clone: What it binds is unknown.

V shed 2 bases and J shed 0 bases, with 5 bases lying between them. Per germline, CDR1 MNHEY and CDR2 SVGAGI. The CDR3 covers 15 residues. Healthy bone marrow donors made up the donor group. Use of 60 Vbeta and 13 Jbeta primers characterized the PCR. Profiled with immunoSEQ multiplex PCR; TCRdb holds only in-frame clones, not every one. The top ten hold 15% to 20% of the sample, which has about 120,000 clones, 70% to 80% seen once. The sequence derives from a man between 50 and 59 years old in good health and CMV-seropositive. This sequence joins TRBV6-5 and TRBJ2-6, with D tentatively TRBD1 (5 bases). Input material: PBMCs. In DNA, the CDR3 is TGTGCCAGCAGTTACGACAGCTCTGGGGCCAACGTCCTGACTTTC. As protein: CASSYDSSGANVLTF.